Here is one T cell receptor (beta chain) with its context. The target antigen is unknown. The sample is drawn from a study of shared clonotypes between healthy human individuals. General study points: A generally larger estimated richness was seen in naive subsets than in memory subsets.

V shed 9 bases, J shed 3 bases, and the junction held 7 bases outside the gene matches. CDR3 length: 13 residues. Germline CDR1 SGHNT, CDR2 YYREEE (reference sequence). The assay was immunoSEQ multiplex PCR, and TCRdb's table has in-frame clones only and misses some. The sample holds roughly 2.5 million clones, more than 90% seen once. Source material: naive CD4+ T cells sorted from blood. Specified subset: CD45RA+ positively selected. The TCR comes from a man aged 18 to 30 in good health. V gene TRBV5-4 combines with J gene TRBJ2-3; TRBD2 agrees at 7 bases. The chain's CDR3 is CATNQRDTDTQYF. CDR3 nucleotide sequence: TGTGCCACCAATCAGCGGGATACAGATACGCAGTATTTT.